The rows below give T cell receptor beta chains drawn from one sample of a study of cytomegalovirus exposure and HLA in healthy donors. TCRdb's copy holds only in-frame clones and misses some; the assay was immunoSEQ multiplex PCR. This sample has 270,000 or so clones, with roughly 90% found just once. The material sequenced was PBMCs. Receptors originate from a middle-aged man in good health and CMV-seropositive. CDR3s include the opening cysteine and the closing phenylalanine or tryptophan. The D gene is left open where the match is weak. Only some rows state a clone size, as once, few, many or a class for expanded clones.

TRBV10-3,TRBJ2-1,NA,NA,TGTGCCATCAGTGGCGGGATTGGCAATGAGCAGTTCTTC,CAISGGIGNEQFF
TRBV27,TRBJ2-7,NA,TRBD1,TGTGCCAGCAGTCCCTCGGGGACAGGGGGCTACGAGCAGTACTTC,CASSPSGTGGYEQYF
TRBV7-2,TRBJ1-3,few,NA,TGTGCCAGCAGCTTAACATCTGGAAACACCATATATTTT,CASSLTSGNTIYF
TRBV7-9,TRBJ2-7,NA,NA,TGTGCCAGCAGCTTCGACAGGTACCCCTACGAGCAGTACTTC,CASSFDRYPYEQYF
TRBV5-1,TRBJ2-7,once,TRBD2,TGCGCCAGCAGCTTCCCTGGGGGAGGGGTCGAACAGTACTTC,CASSFPGGGVEQYF
TRBV6-5,TRBJ2-7,NA,NA,TGTGCCAGCCTAAGAGGATACGAGCAGTACTTC,CASLRGYEQYF
TRBV5-1,TRBJ1-1,many,TRBD1,TGCGCCAGCAGCTTGGAGGGGGCGAACACTGAAGCTTTCTTT,CASSLEGANTEAFF
TRBV5-8,TRBJ2-7,once,TRBD1,TGTGCCAGCAGCTTGTTAGGGACAGGGGTAAACGAGCAGTACTTC,CASSLLGTGVNEQYF
TRBV27,TRBJ2-7,NA,NA,TGTGCCAGCCGTCAGGGGAGTATATTAGCCTACGAGCAGTACTTC,CASRQGSILAYEQYF
TRBV2,TRBJ1-2,NA,NA,TGTGCCAGCATGGTACAGGACGGCTCCTATGGCTACACCTTC,CASMVQDGSYGYTF
TRBV28,TRBJ2-2,NA,NA,TGTGCCAGCGGCCTCTTCCTCCCCGGGGAGCTGTTTTTT,CASGLFLPGELFF
TRBV28,TRBJ1-5,NA,TRBD1,TGTGCCAGCAGGAAGACAGGGGATAGCAATCAGCCCCAGCATTTT,CASRKTGDSNQPQHF
TRBV4-2,TRBJ2-1,NA,TRBD2,TGTGCCAGCAGCCAAAAAAAGCGGGAGGGGTCTTTCTTC,CASSQKKREGSFF
TRBV7-2,TRBJ1-3,NA,NA,TGTGCCAGCACCTCCACGGGGGGGCTCCCTGGAAACACCATATATTTT,CASTSTGGLPGNTIYF
TRBV7-2,TRBJ2-7,once,NA,TGTGCCAGCAGCTTAACTCCCTACTACGAGCAGTACTTC,CASSLTPYYEQYF